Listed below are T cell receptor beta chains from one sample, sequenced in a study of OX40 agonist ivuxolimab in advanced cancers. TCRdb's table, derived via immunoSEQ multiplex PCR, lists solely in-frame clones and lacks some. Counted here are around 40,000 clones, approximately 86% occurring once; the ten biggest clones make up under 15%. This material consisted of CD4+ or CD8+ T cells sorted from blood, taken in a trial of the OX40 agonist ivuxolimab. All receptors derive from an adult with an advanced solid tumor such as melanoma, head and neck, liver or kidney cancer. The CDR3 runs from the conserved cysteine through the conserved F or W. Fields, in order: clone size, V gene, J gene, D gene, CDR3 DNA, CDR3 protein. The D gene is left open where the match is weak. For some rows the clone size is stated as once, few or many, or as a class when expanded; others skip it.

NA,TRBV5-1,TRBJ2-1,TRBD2,TGCGCCAGCAGCACGGGACTAGAAAACTACAATGAGCAGTTCTTC,CASSTGLENYNEQFF
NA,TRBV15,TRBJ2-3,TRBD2,TGTGCCACCAGCAGAGATTCTAGCGGGAGTAGCACAGATACGCAGTATTTT,CATSRDSSGSSTDTQYF
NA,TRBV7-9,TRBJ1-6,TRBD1,TGTGCCAGCAGCCCTAGTGCCGACAGGGGGCATAATGATTCACCCCTCCACTTT,CASSPSADRGHNDSPLHF
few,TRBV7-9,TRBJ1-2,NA,TGTGCCAGCAGCTTAGTATCAGGGGACGGCTACACCTTC,CASSLVSGDGYTF
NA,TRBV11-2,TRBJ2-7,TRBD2,TGTGCCAGCAGCCCGACTAGCGGGAGGCCCGGAAGTGACGAGCAGTACTTC,CASSPTSGRPGSDEQYF
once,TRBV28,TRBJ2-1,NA,TGTGCCAGCACCAGGGACACCTCCTCCTACAATGAGCAGTTCTTC,CASTRDTSSYNEQFF
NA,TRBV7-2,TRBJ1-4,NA,TGTGCCAGCAGCTTATATCAGCTCCTGGGAACTAATGAAAAACTGTTTTTT,CASSLYQLLGTNEKLFF
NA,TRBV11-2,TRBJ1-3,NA,TGTGCCAGCAGCTCAGGGTGGGGAAACACCATATATTTT,CASSSGWGNTIYF
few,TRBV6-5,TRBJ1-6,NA,TGTGCCAGCAGTTACACACAGGATTATAATTCACCCCTCCACTTT,CASSYTQDYNSPLHF
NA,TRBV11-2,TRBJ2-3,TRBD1,TGTGCCAGCAGCTTACTACAGGGGGCGCACACAGATACGCAGTATTTT,CASSLLQGAHTDTQYF
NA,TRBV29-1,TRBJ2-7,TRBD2,TGCAGCGTTGTGGGCGGGAGGGGCCCCTACGAGCAGTACTTC,CSVVGGRGPYEQYF
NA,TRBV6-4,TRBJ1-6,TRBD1,TGTGCCAGCAGTAAGACAGGGGGGAATTCACCCCTCCACTTT,CASSKTGGNSPLHF
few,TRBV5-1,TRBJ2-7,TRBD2,TGCGCCAGCAGCTACACTAGCGGGAGTTCCCACGAGCAGTACTTC,CASSYTSGSSHEQYF
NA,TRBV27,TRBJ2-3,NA,TGTGCCAGCAGTTTGCGGCTTAGCACAGATACGCAGTATTTT,CASSLRLSTDTQYF
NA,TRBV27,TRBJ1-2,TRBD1,TGTGCCAGCAGTTTTATTGGGACAGGGGCTAACTATGGCTACACCTTC,CASSFIGTGANYGYTF
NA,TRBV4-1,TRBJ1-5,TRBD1,TGCGCCAGCAGTCAGACCGGGACAGGGGGCGCAGGTCAGCCCCAGCATTTT,CASSQTGTGGAGQPQHF
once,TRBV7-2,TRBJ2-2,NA,TGTGCCAGCAGCTTAGTCCTCGGGGAGCTGTTTTTT,CASSLVLGELFF
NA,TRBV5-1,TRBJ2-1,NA,TGCGCCAGCCGGGCTAGCTACTACAATGAGCAGTTCTTC,CASRASYYNEQFF
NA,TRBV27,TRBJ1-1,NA,TGTGCCAGCACCCCCCTTGGGATGAACACTGAAGCTTTCTTT,CASTPLGMNTEAFF
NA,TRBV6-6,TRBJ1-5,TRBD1,TGTGCCAGCAGTTCCACCGACAGGGTGGCTCAGCCCCAGCATTTT,CASSSTDRVAQPQHF
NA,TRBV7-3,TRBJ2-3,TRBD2,TGTGCCAGCAGCCCCGGACTAGCGTTTTCCCTCACAGATACGCAGTATTTT,CASSPGLAFSLTDTQYF
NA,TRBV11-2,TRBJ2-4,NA,TGTGCCAGCAGCTTAGTGGGGCGGGGAGCCAAAAACATTCAGTACTTC,CASSLVGRGAKNIQYF
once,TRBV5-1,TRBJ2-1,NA,TGCGCCAGCAGCCCGGCCCCAGGAATTGAGCAGTTCTTC,CASSPAPGIEQFF
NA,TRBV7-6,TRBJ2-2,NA,TGTGCCAGCAGCTTAGTTTTGGAAGGGGCGAACACCGGGGAGCTGTTTTTT,CASSLVLEGANTGELFF
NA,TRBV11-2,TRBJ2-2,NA,TGTGCCAGCAGCTTAGGGTATGGGGACACCGGGGAGCTGTTTTTT,CASSLGYGDTGELFF
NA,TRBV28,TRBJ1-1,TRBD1,TGTGCCAGCAGTCCTCCAAGAGGGGGCCGTCCCCCACTTGGGACTGAAGCTTTCTTT,CASSPPRGGRPPLGTEAFF